This T cell receptor (delta chain) was captured in a study of gamma-delta T cells after stem cell transplantation. This CDR3 contains 21 residues. Germline V CDR1 and CDR2: GEAIGNYY, EKD. V lost 2 bases, J lost 0 bases, and 14 bases stayed unmatched. TCRdb reanalysed the RT-PCR reads with CATT. The sample consists of about 760 delta-chain clones, approximately 3.5% of them appearing once. With regard to this clone: A far more abundant clone sits one base away, making this likely a read error. The same CDR3 also results from other DNA sequences found in this sample.

The receptor comes from a human donor. It is not recorded whose cells these are; they may come from a transplant donor. The gene calls are TRDV2 and TRDJ3; 8 bases match TRDD3. Sequencing used gamma-delta T cells. DNA for the CDR3: TGTGCCTGTGACATCGGGGCAACACTGGGGGCTAGCTCCTGGGACACCCGACAGATGTTTTTC. Translating gives CACDIGATLGASSWDTRQMFF.